The 8 T cell receptor beta chains listed next were all sequenced from one sample in a study of blood T cell repertoires in COVID-19. Measured with immunoSEQ multiplex PCR; TCRdb has only the in-frame clones, and not every one. Of a few hundred thousand clones listed, 89% are singletons. Source material: peripheral blood. The receptor set was obtained from a man younger than 35 who had recovered from COVID-19.

The rearrangement links TRBV24-1 to TRBJ1-2; D is unresolved. The V end lost 10 bases, the J end lost 4 bases, and 15 bases lay between the germline ends. The germline CDR1 and CDR2 sequences are KGHDR and SFDVKD. CDR3 length equals 13 residues. CDR3 protein: CATSLAVVYGYTF. In nucleotides, the CDR3 is TGTGCCACTTCCCTAGCGGTTGTCTATGGCTACACCTTC.

This clone appeared once. J is TRBJ1-5 and V is TRBV2, with 7 nucleotides matching TRBD1. The CDR3 is 18 residues long. The V and J ends lost 7 bases and 0 bases, in that order; junction bases with no gene match: 15. Germline assignment: CDR1 SNHLY and CDR2 FYNNEI. In DNA, the CDR3 is TGTGCCAGCACCCTGGGGGCGACAGGGACTTTTAGCAATCAGCCCCAGCATTTT. Its protein product is CASTLGATGTFSNQPQHF.

This sequence joins TRBV5-6 and TRBJ1-5, with a weak D call TRBD1 (6 bases). V shed 5 bases and J shed 2 bases, with 11 bases lying between them. Per germline, CDR1 SGHDT and CDR2 YYEEEE. CDR3 length equals 14 residues. This CDR3 reads CASSYNRGNQPQHF. The CDR3 nucleotides are TGTGCCAGCAGTTATAACAGGGGCAATCAGCCCCAGCATTTT.

The genes are TRBV19 and TRBJ2-2; tentative D call: TRBD2 (5 bases). Germline V CDR1 and CDR2: LNHDA, SQIVND (reference sequence). Trimming pared 3 bases from V and 6 bases from J, leaving 8 bases between. The CDR3 is made up of 13 amino acids. The CDR3 coding sequence is TGTGCCAGTAGTATTGAGGGATCCGGGGAGCTGTTTTTT. It is translated as CASSIEGSGELFF.

The chain uses TRBV3-1 (or the pseudogene TRBV3-2) and TRBJ2-3; 10 bases match TRBD2. The germline V gene encodes CDR1 LGHDT and CDR2 YNNKEL (reference sequence). The CDR3 is 17 residues long. Unmatched junction bases numbered 6, after V lost 1 base and J lost 2 bases. The CDR3 DNA reads TGTGCCAGCAGCCAAGGTCCAGCGGGAGGGCCCACAGATACGCAGTATTTT. Its protein product is CASSQGPAGGPTDTQYF.

Concerning this clone itself: Additional DNA sequences in this sample encode the identical CDR3. This rearrangement joins TRBV18 to TRBJ2-7; a possible D gene is TRBD2 (5 bases). Trimming left V 0 bases short and J 4 bases short, with 7 bases between. The length of the CDR3 is 13 residues. Germline CDR1 and CDR2: KGHSH and LQKENI. The chain's CDR3 is CASSPPGGYEQYF. The CDR3 region has the DNA TGTGCCAGCTCACCACCCGGAGGTTACGAGCAGTACTTC.

V gene TRBV4-1 combines with J gene TRBJ1-1, with 7 nucleotides matching TRBD1. CDR1 and CDR2 (germline): MGHRA, YSYEKL. This CDR3 is 13 amino acids long. After removal of 2 bases from V and 10 bases from J, the junction contained 7 bases not matched to a gene. The CDR3 region is CASSQNRGDVAFF. In nucleotides, the CDR3 is TGCGCCAGCAGCCAAAACAGGGGAGACGTAGCTTTCTTT.

The rearrangement uses TRBV5-1 and TRBJ1-1; the D is unclear. Germline CDR1 reads SGHRS; CDR2 reads YFSETQ. V lost 1 base and J lost 4, with 8 bases in between. The CDR3 has 13 amino acids. DNA of the CDR3: TGCGCCAGCAGCTTGCGAGTGAGCACTGAAGCTTTCTTT. Residues: CASSLRVSTEAFF.